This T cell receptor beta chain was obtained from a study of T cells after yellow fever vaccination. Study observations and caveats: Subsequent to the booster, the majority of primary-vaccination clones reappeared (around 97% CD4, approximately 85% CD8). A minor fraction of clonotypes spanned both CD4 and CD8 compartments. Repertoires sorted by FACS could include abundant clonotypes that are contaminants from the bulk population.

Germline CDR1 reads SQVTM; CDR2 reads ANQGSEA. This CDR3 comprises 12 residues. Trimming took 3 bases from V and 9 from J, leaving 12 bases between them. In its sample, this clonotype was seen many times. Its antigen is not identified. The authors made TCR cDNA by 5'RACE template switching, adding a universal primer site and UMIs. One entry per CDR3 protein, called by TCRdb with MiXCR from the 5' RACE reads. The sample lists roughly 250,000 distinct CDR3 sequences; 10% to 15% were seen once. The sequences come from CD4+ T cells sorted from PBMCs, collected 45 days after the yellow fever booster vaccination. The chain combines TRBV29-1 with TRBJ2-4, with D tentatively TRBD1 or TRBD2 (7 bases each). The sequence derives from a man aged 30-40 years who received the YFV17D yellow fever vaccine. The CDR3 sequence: CSVEFRGGIQYF. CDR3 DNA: TGCAGCGTTGAGTTCAGGGGGGGCATTCAGTACTTC.